This T cell receptor beta chain was retrieved from a study of blood T cell repertoires in COVID-19. Whole-study context: Samples representing acute and convalescent COVID-19 were sourced from the United States, Italy and Spain. The cDNA or gDNA used as material had been derived from T cells, B-cell-depleted T cells, or PBMCs.

Per the authors' pipeline: Reference gene primer amplification gave nucleated cell count estimates. Method: immunoSEQ multiplex PCR; TCRdb's copy keeps in-frame clones and lacks some. For V, J and clone size, that table is used; D and trimming come from the DNA. The sample lists hundreds of thousands of clones, around 89% occurring once. V lost 0 bases to trimming and J lost 3 bases, with 5 bases between them. The CDR3 is made up of 13 amino acids. CDR1 SGHTS and CDR2 YDEGEE come from the germline V gene. The chain links TRBV5-8 to TRBJ2-3; D gene uncertain. This clonotype originated in a woman aged 18-30 years with acute or convalescent COVID-19. Sequencing was carried out using peripheral blood. This CDR3 is CASSLAGTDTQYF. The DNA of the CDR3 is TGTGCCAGCAGCTTGGCCGGGACAGATACGCAGTATTTT.